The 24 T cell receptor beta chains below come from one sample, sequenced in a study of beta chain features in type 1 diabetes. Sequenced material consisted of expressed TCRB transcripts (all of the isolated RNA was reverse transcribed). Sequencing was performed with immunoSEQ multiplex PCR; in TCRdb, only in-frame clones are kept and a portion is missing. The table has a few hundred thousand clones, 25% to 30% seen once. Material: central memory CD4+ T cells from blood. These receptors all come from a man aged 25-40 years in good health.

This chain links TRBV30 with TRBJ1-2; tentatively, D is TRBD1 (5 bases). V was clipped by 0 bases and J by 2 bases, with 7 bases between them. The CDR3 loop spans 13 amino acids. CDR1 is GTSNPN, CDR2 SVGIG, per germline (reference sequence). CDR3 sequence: CAWSVAGNYGYTF. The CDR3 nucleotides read TGTGCCTGGAGTGTAGCAGGGAACTATGGCTACACCTTC. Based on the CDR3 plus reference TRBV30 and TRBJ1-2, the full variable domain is SQTIHQWPATLVQPVGSPLSLECTVEGTSNPNLYWYRQAAGRGLQLLFYSVGIGQISSEVPQNLSASRPQDRQFILSSKKLLLSDSGFYLCAWSVAGNYGYTFGSGTRLTVV.

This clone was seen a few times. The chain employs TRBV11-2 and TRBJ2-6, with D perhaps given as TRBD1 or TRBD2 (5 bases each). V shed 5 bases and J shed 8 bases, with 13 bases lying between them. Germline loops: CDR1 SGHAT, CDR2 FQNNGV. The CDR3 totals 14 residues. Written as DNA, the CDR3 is TGTGCCAGCAGCCTCGCGAGGGGACCCAACGTCCTGACTTTC. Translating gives CASSLARGPNVLTF. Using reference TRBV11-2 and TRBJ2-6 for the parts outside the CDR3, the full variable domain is EAGVAQSPRYKIIEKRQSVAFWCNPISGHATLYWYQQILGQGPKLLIQFQNNGVVDDSQLPKDRFSAERLKGVDSTLKIQPAKLEDSAVYLCASSLARGPNVLTFGAGSRLTVL.

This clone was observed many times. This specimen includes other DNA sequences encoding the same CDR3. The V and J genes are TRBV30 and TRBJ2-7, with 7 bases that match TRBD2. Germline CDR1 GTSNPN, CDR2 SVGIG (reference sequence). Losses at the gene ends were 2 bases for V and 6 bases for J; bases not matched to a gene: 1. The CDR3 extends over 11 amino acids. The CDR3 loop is CAWSWEGEQYF. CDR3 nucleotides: TGTGCCTGGAGTTGGGAGGGCGAGCAGTACTTC.

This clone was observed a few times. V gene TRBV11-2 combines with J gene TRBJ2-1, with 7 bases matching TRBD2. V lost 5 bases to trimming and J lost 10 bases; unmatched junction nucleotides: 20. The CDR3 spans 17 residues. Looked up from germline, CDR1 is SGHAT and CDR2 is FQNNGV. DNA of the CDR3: TGTGCCAGCAGCGATTTAGAAAGGCGGGAGAGATCTCGGGAGCAGTTCTTC. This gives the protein CASSDLERRERSREQFF.

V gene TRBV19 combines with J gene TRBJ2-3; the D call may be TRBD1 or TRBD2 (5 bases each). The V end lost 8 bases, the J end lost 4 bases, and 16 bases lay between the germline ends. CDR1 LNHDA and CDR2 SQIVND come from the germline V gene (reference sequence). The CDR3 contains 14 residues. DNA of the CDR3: TGTGCCAGTCGGACCACGGGACCGCCAGATACGCAGTATTTT. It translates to CASRTTGPPDTQYF.

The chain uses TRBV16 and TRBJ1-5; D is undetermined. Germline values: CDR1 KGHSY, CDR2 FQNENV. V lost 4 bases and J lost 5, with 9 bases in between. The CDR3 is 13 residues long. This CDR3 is CASSRGADQPQHF. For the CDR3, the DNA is TGTGCCAGCAGCCGGGGAGCGGATCAGCCCCAGCATTTT.

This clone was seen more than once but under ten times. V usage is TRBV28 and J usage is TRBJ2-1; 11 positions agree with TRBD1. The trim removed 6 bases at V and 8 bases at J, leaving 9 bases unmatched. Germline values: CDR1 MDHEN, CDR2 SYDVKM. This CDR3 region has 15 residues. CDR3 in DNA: TGTGCCAGCAGAAACAGGGACAGGGGGTTCGATGAGCAGTTCTTC. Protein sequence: CASRNRDRGFDEQFF.

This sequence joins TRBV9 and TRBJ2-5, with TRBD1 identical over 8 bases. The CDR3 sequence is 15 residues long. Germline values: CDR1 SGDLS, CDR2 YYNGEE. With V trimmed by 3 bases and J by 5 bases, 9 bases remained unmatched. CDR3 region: CASSATQGGVETQYF. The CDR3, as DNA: TGTGCCAGCAGCGCTACACAGGGGGGAGTCGAGACCCAGTACTTC.

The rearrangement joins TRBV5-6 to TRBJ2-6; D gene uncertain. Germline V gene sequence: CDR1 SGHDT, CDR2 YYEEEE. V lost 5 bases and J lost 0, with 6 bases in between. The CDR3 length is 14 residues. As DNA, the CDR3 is TGTGCCAGCAGTCCAATCTCTGGGGCCAACGTCCTGACTTTC. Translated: CASSPISGANVLTF.

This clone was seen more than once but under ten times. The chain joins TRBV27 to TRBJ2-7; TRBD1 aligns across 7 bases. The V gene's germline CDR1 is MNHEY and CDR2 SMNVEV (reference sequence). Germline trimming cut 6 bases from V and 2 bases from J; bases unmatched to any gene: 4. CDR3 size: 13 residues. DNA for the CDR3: TGTGCCAGCAGGACCGGGACAGCCTACGAGCAGTACTTC. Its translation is CASRTGTAYEQYF.

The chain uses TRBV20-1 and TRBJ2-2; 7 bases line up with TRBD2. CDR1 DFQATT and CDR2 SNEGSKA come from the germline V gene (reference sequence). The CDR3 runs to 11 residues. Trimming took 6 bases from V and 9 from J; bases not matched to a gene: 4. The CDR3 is CSAREGRELFF. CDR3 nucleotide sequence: TGCAGTGCGAGGGAGGGACGGGAGCTGTTTTTT.

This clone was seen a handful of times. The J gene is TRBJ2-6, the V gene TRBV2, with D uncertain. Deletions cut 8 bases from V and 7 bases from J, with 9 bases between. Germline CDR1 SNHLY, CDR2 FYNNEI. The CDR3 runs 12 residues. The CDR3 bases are TGTGCCAGCCGTGTAGAAGCCAACGTCCTGACTTTC. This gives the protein CASRVEANVLTF.

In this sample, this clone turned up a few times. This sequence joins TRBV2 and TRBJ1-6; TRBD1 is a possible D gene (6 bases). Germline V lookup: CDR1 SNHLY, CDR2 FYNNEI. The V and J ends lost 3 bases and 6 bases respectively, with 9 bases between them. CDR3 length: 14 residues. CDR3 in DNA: TGTGCCAGCAGTGAGGTCAGGGGTAATTCACCCCTCCACTTT. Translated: CASSEVRGNSPLHF.

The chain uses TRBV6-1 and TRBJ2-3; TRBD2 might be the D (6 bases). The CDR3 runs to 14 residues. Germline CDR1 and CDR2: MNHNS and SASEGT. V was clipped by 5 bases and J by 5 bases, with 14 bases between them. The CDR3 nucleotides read TGTGCCAGCAGTCCGGGGGTAGCTAAAGATACGCAGTATTTT. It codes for CASSPGVAKDTQYF.

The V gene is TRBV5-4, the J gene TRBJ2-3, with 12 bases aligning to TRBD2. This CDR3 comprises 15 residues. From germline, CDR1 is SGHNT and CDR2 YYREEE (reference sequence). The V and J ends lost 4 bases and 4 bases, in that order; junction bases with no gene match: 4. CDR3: CASSASGGEADTQYF. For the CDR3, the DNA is TGTGCCAGCAGCGCTAGCGGGGGGGAGGCAGATACGCAGTATTTT.

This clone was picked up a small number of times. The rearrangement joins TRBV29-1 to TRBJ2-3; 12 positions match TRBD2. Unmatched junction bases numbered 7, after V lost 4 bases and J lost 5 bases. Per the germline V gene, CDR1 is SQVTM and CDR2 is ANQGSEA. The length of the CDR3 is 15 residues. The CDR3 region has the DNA TGCAGCGTTGGCCAACTAGCGGGAGGAGGAGATACGCAGTATTTT. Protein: CSVGQLAGGGDTQYF.

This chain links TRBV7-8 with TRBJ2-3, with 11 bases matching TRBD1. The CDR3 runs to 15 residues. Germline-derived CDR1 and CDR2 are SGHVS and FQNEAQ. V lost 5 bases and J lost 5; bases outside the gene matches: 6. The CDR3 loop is CASSGQGAVVDTQYF. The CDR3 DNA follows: TGTGCCAGCAGCGGACAGGGGGCCGTAGTAGATACGCAGTATTTT.

The CDR3 DNA reads TGTGCCAGTGGACAGGGCCGAGGCCACGAGCAGTACTTC. Its protein is CASGQGRGHEQYF. The rearrangement uses TRBV30 and TRBJ2-7, with TRBD1 matching over 8 bases. V lost 8 bases to trimming and J lost 5 bases; unmatched junction nucleotides: 11. CDR3 length: 13 residues. Looked up from germline, CDR1 is GTSNPN and CDR2 is SVGIG (reference sequence).

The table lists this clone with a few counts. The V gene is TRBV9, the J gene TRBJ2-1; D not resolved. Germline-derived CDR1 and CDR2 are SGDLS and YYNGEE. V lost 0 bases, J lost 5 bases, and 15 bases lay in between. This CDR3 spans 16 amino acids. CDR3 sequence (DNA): TGTGCCAGCAGCGTAGTAGGCCAGATAAGCCACAATGAGCAGTTCTTC. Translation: CASSVVGQISHNEQFF.

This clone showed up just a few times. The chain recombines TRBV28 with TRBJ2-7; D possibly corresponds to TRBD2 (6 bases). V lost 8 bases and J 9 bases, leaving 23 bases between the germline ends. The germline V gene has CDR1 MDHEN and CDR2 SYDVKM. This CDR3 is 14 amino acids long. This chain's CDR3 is CASGRRAEGIGQYF. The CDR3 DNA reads TGTGCCAGCGGTCGTAGAGCGGAGGGGATTGGGCAGTACTTC.

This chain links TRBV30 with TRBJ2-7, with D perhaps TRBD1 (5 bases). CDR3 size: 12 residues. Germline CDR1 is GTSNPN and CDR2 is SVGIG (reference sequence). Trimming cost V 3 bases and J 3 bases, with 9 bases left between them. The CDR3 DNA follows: TGTGCCTGGAGGCTGCAGGGCTACGAGCAGTACTTC. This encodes CAWRLQGYEQYF. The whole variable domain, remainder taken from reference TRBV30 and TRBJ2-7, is SQTIHQWPATLVQPVGSPLSLECTVEGTSNPNLYWYRQAAGRGLQLLFYSVGIGQISSEVPQNLSASRPQDRQFILSSKKLLLSDSGFYLCAWRLQGYEQYFGPGTRLTVT.

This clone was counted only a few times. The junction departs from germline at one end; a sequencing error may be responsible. The CDR3 reads CAGSLEVNYNSPLHF. CDR3 nucleotides: TGTGCCGGCAGCTTAGAGGTTAATTATAATTCACCCCTCCACTTT. The rearrangement joins TRBV7-9 to TRBJ1-6, with D uncertain. The germline V gene encodes CDR1 SEHNR and CDR2 FQNEAQ (reference sequence). This CDR3 is built from 15 residues.

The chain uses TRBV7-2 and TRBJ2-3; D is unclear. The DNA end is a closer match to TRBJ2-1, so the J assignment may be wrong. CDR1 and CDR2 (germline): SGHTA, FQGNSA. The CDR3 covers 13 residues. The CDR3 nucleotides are TGTGCCAGCAGCGCTAGCTCCTACAATGAGCAGTTCTTC. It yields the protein CASSASSYNEQFF.

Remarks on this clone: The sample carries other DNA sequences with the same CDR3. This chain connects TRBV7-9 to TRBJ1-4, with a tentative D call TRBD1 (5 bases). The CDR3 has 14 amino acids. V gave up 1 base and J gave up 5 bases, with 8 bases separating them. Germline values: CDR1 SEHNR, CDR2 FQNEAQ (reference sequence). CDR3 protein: CASSLGQLNEKLFF. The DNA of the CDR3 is TGTGCCAGCAGCTTAGGACAGCTAAATGAAAAACTGTTTTTT.